A single T cell receptor beta chain is shown here with its context. The antigen is not known. The data were obtained in a study of shared clonotypes between healthy human individuals. General study results and limits: Naive subsets usually exceeded memory subsets in estimated richness.

Germline values: CDR1 LNHDA, CDR2 SQIVND (reference sequence). The CDR3 runs 14 residues. The V and J ends lost 7 bases and 1 base respectively, with 12 bases between them. Here immunoSEQ multiplex PCR was the method, and the copy in TCRdb shows in-frame clones only, minus some. The sample carries hundreds of thousands of clones, 55% to 85% recorded once. V gene TRBV19 combines with J gene TRBJ2-3, with a possible D match to TRBD1 (5 bases). The origin of this receptor is a woman in her thirties in good health. The sequencing sample was made of memory CD4+ T cells sorted from blood. Documented subset: CD45RA-negative fraction. This CDR3 is CASTDQGGTDTQYF. The CDR3, as DNA: TGTGCCAGTACCGACCAGGGCGGCACAGATACGCAGTATTTT.